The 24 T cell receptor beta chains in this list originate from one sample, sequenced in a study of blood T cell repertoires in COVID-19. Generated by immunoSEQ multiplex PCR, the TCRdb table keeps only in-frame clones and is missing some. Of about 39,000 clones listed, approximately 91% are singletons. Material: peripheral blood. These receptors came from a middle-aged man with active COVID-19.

CDR3 loop: CASSRGGGAYNEQFF. The CDR3 DNA sequence: TGTGCCAGCAGCCGAGGGGGGGGAGCCTACAATGAGCAGTTCTTC. The V gene is TRBV11-2, the J gene TRBJ2-1, with a possible D match to TRBD2 (7 bases). V lost 5 bases to trimming and J lost 2 bases, with 13 bases between them. This CDR3 has 15 amino acids. In germline, CDR1 is SGHAT, CDR2 FQNNGV. Full variable domain (outside the CDR3, taken from reference TRBV11-2 and TRBJ2-1): EAGVAQSPRYKIIEKRQSVAFWCNPISGHATLYWYQQILGQGPKLLIQFQNNGVVDDSQLPKDRFSAERLKGVDSTLKIQPAKLEDSAVYLCASSRGGGAYNEQFFGPGTRLTVL.

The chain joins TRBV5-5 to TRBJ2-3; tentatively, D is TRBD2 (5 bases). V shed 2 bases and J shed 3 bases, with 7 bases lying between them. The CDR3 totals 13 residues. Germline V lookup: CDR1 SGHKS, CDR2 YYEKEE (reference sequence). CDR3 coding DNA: TGTGCCAGCAGCTTTACTAGGACAGATACGCAGTATTTT. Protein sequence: CASSFTRTDTQYF.

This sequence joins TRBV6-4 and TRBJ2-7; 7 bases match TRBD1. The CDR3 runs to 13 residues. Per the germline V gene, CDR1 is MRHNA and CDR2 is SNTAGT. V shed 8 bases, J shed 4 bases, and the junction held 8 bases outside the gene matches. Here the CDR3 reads CASGGQVAYEQYF. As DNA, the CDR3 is TGTGCCAGCGGAGGACAGGTAGCGTACGAGCAGTACTTC.

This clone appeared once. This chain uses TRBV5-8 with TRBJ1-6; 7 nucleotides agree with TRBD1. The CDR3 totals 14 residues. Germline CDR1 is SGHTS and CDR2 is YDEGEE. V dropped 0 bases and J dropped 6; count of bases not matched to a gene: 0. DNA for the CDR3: TGTGCCAGCAGCTTGGACAGGGGTAATTCACCCCTCCACTTT. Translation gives CASSLDRGNSPLHF.

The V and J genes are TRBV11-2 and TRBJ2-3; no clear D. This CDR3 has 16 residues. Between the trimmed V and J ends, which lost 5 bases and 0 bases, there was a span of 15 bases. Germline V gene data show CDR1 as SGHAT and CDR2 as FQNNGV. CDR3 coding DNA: TGTGCCAGCAGCCACTCCGGAGCCACTAGCACAGATACGCAGTATTTT. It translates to CASSHSGATSTDTQYF.

The CDR3 spells CASTLTQTNEKLFF. Written as DNA, the CDR3 is TGTGCCAGCACCTTAACACAAACTAATGAAAAACTGTTTTTT. V gene TRBV28 combines with J gene TRBJ1-4; no clear D gene. The V and J ends lost 7 bases and 1 base respectively, with 10 bases between them. There are 14 residues in the CDR3. Germline-derived CDR1 and CDR2 are MDHEN and SYDVKM.

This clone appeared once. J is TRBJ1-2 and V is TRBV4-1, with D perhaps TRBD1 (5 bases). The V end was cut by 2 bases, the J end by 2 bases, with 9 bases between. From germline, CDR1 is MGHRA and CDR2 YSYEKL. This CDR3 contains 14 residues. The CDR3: CASSQTTDNYGYTF. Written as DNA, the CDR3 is TGCGCCAGCAGCCAAACGACAGACAACTATGGCTACACCTTC.

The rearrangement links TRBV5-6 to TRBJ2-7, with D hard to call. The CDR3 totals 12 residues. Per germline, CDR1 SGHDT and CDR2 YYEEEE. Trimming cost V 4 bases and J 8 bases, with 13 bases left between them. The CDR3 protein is CASSLRTGQQYF. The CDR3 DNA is TGTGCCAGCAGCCTCCGAACGGGTCAGCAGTACTTC.

For the CDR3, the DNA is TGCGCCAGCAGCTTAAGGGGGCAGGTTACGGGGCAGTTCTTC. It yields the protein CASSLRGQVTGQFF. J is TRBJ2-1 and V is TRBV5-1, with TRBD1 identical over 7 bases. The CDR3 sequence is 14 residues long. Germline-derived CDR1 and CDR2 are SGHRS and YFSETQ. The ends lost 2 bases at V and 12 bases at J; junction bases unmatched: 11.

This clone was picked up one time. The CDR3: CASSSTAGGRTDTQYF. CDR3 DNA sequence: TGTGCCAGCAGCTCCACAGCGGGGGGGCGAACAGATACGCAGTATTTT. This chain joins TRBV7-9 and TRBJ2-3, with TRBD2 identical over 10 bases. V shed 4 bases, J shed 3 bases, and the junction held 7 bases outside the gene matches. This CDR3 comprises 16 residues. Germline V CDR1 and CDR2: SEHNR, FQNEAQ (reference sequence).

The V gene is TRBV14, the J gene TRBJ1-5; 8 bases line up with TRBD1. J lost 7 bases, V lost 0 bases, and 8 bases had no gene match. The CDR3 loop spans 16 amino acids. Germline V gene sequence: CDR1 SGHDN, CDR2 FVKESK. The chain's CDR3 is CASSQEGQGEVQPQHF. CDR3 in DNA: TGTGCCAGCAGCCAAGAAGGACAGGGTGAGGTCCAGCCCCAGCATTTT.

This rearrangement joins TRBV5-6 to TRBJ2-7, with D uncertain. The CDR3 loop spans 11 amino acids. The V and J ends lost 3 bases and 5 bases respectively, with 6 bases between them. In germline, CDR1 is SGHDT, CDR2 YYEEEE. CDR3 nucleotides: TGTGCCAGCAGCTCCGAGGACGAGCAGTACTTC. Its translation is CASSSEDEQYF.

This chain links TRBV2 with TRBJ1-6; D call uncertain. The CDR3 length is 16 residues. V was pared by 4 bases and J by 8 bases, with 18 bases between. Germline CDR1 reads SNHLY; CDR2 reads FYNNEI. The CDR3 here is CASSAGVSLNDSPLHF. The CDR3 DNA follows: TGTGCCAGCAGTGCCGGAGTCAGTTTGAACGATTCACCCCTCCACTTT.

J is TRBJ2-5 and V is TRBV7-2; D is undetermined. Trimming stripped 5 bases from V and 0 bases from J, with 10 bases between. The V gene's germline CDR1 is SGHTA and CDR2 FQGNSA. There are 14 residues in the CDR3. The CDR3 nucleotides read TGTGCCAGCAGCCCCCGCGGCTACCAAGAGACCCAGTACTTC. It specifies CASSPRGYQETQYF.

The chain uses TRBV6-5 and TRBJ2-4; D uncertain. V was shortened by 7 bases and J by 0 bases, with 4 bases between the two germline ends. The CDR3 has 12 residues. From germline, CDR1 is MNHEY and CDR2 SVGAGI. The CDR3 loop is CASTLAKNIQYF. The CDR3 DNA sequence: TGTGCCAGCACCCTAGCCAAAAACATTCAGTACTTC.

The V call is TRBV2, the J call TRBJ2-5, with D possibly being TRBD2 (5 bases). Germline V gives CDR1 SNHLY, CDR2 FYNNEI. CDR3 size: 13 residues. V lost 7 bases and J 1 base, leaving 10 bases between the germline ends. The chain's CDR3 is CASKASSQETQYF. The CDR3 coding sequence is TGTGCCAGCAAGGCTAGCAGCCAAGAGACCCAGTACTTC.

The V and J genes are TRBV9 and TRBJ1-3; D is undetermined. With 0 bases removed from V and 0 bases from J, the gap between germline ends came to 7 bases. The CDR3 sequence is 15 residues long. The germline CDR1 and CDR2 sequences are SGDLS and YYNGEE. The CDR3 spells CASSVDHSSGNTIYF. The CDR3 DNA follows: TGTGCCAGCAGCGTAGACCATAGCTCTGGAAACACCATATATTTT. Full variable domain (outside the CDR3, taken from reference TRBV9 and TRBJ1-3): DSGVTQTPKHLITATGQRVTLRCSPRSGDLSVYWYQQSLDQGLQFLIQYYNGEERAKGNILERFSAQQFPDLHSELNLSSLELGDSALYFCASSVDHSSGNTIYFGEGSWLTVV.

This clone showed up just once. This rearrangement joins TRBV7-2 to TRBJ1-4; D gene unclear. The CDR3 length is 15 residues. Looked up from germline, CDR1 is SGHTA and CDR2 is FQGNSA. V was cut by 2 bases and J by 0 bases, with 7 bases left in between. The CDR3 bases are TGTGCCAGCAGCTTAAACCGAGCAACTAATGAAAAACTGTTTTTT. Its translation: CASSLNRATNEKLFF.

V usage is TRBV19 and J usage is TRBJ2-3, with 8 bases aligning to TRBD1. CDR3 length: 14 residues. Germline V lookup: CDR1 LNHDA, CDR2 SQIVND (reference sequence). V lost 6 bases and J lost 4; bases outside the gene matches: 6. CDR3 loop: CASRDRGSPDTQYF. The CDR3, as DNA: TGTGCCAGTAGAGACAGGGGAAGCCCAGATACGCAGTATTTT. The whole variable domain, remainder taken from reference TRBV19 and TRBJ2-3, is DGGITQSPKYLFRKEGQNVTLSCEQNLNHDAMYWYRQDPGQGLRLIYYSQIVNDFQKGDIAEGYSVSREKKESFPLTVTSAQKNPTAFYLCASRDRGSPDTQYFGPGTRLTVL.

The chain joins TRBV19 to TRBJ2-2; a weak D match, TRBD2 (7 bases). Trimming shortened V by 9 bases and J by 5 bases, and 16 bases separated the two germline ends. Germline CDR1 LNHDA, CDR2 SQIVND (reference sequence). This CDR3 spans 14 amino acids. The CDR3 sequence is CASHGGARTGELFF. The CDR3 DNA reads TGTGCCAGCCATGGGGGGGCCCGAACCGGGGAGCTGTTTTTT.

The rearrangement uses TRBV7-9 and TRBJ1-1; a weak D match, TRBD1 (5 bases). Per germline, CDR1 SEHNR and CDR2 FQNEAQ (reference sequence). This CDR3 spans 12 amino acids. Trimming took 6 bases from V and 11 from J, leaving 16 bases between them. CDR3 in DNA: TGTGCCAGCAGTCCTGGGGCGTTTGGTGCTTTCTTT. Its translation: CASSPGAFGAFF.

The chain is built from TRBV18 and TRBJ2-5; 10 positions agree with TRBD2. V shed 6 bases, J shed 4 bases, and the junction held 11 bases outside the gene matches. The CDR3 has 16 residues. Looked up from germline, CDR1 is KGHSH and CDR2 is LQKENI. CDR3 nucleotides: TGTGCCAGCTCTCGCGGAAGGAGCGGGGGGGGAGAGACCCAGTACTTC. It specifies CASSRGRSGGGETQYF.

CDR3 residues: CASSPTGQGLGTEAFF. CDR3 coding DNA: TGTGCCAGCTCACCAACGGGACAGGGTTTGGGGACTGAAGCTTTCTTT. The chain combines TRBV18 with TRBJ1-1; 9 bases are shared with TRBD1. The germline V gene has CDR1 KGHSH and CDR2 LQKENI. This CDR3 is 16 amino acids long. The V and J ends lost 2 bases and 5 bases, in that order; junction bases with no gene match: 9. Together with reference TRBV18 and TRBJ1-1, the CDR3 gives the full variable domain: NAGVMQNPRHLVRRRGQEARLRCSPMKGHSHVYWYRQLPEEGLKFMVYLQKENIIDESGMPKERFSAEFPKEGPSILRIQQVVRGDSAAYFCASSPTGQGLGTEAFFGQGTRLTVV.

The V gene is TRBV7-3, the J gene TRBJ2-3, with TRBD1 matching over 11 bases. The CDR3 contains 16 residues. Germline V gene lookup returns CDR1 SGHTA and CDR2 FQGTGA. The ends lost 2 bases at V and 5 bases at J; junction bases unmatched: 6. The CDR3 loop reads CASSLLGGQGVDTQYF. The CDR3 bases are TGTGCCAGCAGCTTATTAGGGGGACAGGGGGTAGATACGCAGTATTTT. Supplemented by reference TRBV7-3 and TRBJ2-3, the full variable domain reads GAGVSQTPSNKVTEKGKYVELRCDPISGHTALYWYRQSLGQGPEFLIYFQGTGAADDSGLPNDRFFAVRPEGSVSTLKIQRTERGDSAVYLCASSLLGGQGVDTQYFGPGTRLTVL.